These T cell receptor beta chains were read from a single sample in a study of blood T cells in healthy people across ages. TCRdb re-derived calls from the 5' RACE reads in MiXCR, one entry per CDR3 protein. Among about 800,000 distinct CDR3 sequences, approximately 25% were seen once, and the ten largest hold 3% to 4%. These data were also filed under a second study, of T cells of mothers and their children.

The sample comprised blood. The receptors come from a boy between 10 and 17 years old in good health. Both conserved end residues are part of each CDR3. Fields, in order: clone size, V gene, J gene, D gene, CDR3 protein, CDR3 DNA. A D gene is named only where the DNA matches it firmly. A clone size is listed for some rows: how often the clone was seen (once, few, many), or a class if it is expanded.

few	TRBV5-1	TRBJ2-5	TRBD2	CASSHGTSGIQETQYF	TGCGCCAGCAGCCACGGGACTAGCGGGATTCAAGAGACCCAGTACTTC
-	TRBV12-3/TRBV12-4	TRBJ2-3	-	CASSFWQGIDTQYF	TGTGCCAGCAGTTTCTGGCAGGGCATAGATACGCAGTATTTT
-	TRBV7-2	TRBJ2-5	TRBD2	CASSRGLAGGGQETQYF	TGTGCCAGCAGCCGCGGACTAGCGGGGGGTGGGCAAGAGACCCAGTACTTC
-	TRBV7-7	TRBJ2-2	-	CASSPIQSRNTGELFF	TGTGCTAGCAGCCCAATACAGTCGAGGAACACCGGGGAGCTGTTTTTT
few	TRBV27	TRBJ2-4	-	CASRGVSTKNIQYF	TGTGCCAGCAGAGGCGTTTCTACCAAAAACATTCAGTACTTC
-	TRBV7-2	TRBJ2-2	TRBD1	CASSQRQGSTGELFF	TGTGCCAGCAGCCAGCGACAGGGGAGCACCGGGGAGCTGTTTTTT
few	TRBV11-2	TRBJ2-7	TRBD1	CASSHGTGGAYEQYF	TGTGCCAGCAGCCACGGGACAGGGGGTGCCTACGAGCAGTACTTC
-	TRBV10-3	TRBJ2-5	-	CAISPTGGIETQYF	TGTGCCATCAGCCCGACCGGGGGTATAGAGACCCAGTACTTC
few	TRBV4-3	TRBJ1-5	-	CASSQDHRVDNQPQHF	TGCGCCAGCAGCCAAGATCACAGGGTCGACAATCAGCCCCAGCATTTT
few	TRBV20-1	TRBJ1-5	TRBD1	CSARDQGEPQHF	TGCAGTGCTAGAGATCAGGGGGAGCCCCAGCATTTT
many	TRBV20-1	TRBJ2-7	-	CSAEDRGGSYEQYF	TGCAGTGCTGAAGACAGAGGGGGGTCCTACGAGCAGTACTTC
few	TRBV12-3/TRBV12-4	TRBJ1-3	TRBD1	CASRSTGVGNTIYF	TGTGCCAGCAGAAGTACAGGGGTCGGAAACACCATATATTTT